This is a list of T cell receptor beta chains from one sample in a study of blood T cell repertoires in COVID-19. The data were produced by immunoSEQ multiplex PCR, yet TCRdb's version contains in-frame clones alone and is incomplete. The sample has some 330,000 clones; about 89% are singletons. Input material: PBMCs or T cells enriched from blood (not recorded which). The receptors shown here come from a man aged 35 to 55 in a cohort exposed to, infected with or recovered from COVID-19 (not recorded which). The CDR3 runs from the conserved cysteine through the conserved F or W. Fields, in order: CDR3 DNA, CDR3 protein, V gene, D gene, J gene, clone size. The D gene is left open where the match is weak. The size of a clone is reported for some rows only, either as once, few or many, or as a class for expanded clones.

CDR3nt: TGTGCCAGCAGCTTAGTCAGGTCCGAGTGGGAGACCCAGTACTTC
CDR3aa: CASSLVRSEWETQYF
v_gene: TRBV7-8
d_gene: NA
j_gene: TRBJ2-5
abundance: NA

CDR3nt: TGTGCCAGCAGCAAAATGCAGTTTAGCACAGATACGCAGTATTTT
CDR3aa: CASSKMQFSTDTQYF
v_gene: TRBV9
d_gene: NA
j_gene: TRBJ2-3
abundance: NA

CDR3nt: TGTGCCTGGAGCCGGGACAGTAATACTGAAGCTTTCTTT
CDR3aa: CAWSRDSNTEAFF
v_gene: TRBV30
d_gene: TRBD1
j_gene: TRBJ1-1
abundance: NA

CDR3nt: TGCGCCAGTTATACTAGCGGGAGGGCCGAAAAGCAGTTCTTC
CDR3aa: CASYTSGRAEKQFF
v_gene: TRBV10-2
d_gene: TRBD2
j_gene: TRBJ2-1
abundance: once

CDR3nt: TGTGCCAGCAGTTTTTTGGGAGAGGGCAAAAACATTCAGTACTTC
CDR3aa: CASSFLGEGKNIQYF
v_gene: TRBV27
d_gene: NA
j_gene: TRBJ2-4
abundance: NA

CDR3nt: TGTGCCAGCACAAGCGGGACCTTCTCCTACGAGCAGTACTTC
CDR3aa: CASTSGTFSYEQYF
v_gene: TRBV7-2
d_gene: TRBD2
j_gene: TRBJ2-7
abundance: few

CDR3nt: TGTGCCAGCAGTTTACTTCGCAATCAGCCCCAGCATTTT
CDR3aa: CASSLLRNQPQHF
v_gene: TRBV7-8
d_gene: NA
j_gene: TRBJ1-5
abundance: NA

CDR3nt: TGTGCCAGCAGCTCAACACGGGGAACTGAAGCTTTCTTT
CDR3aa: CASSSTRGTEAFF
v_gene: TRBV7-2
d_gene: NA
j_gene: TRBJ1-1
abundance: NA

CDR3nt: TGTGCCAGCAGTGAGACAGGTTATAATGAAAAACTGTTTTTT
CDR3aa: CASSETGYNEKLFF
v_gene: TRBV2
d_gene: NA
j_gene: TRBJ1-4
abundance: NA

CDR3nt: TGTGCCAGCATCGGGGGGAAGACGCAGTATTTT
CDR3aa: CASIGGKTQYF
v_gene: TRBV7-9
d_gene: TRBD2
j_gene: TRBJ2-3
abundance: NA

CDR3nt: TGTGCCAGTAGTATCCGGGGACAGGGGGACGAGCAGTACTTC
CDR3aa: CASSIRGQGDEQYF
v_gene: TRBV19
d_gene: TRBD1
j_gene: TRBJ2-7
abundance: NA

CDR3nt: TGCAGCGTTCCTAGTCCCGGGACAGGGGCTGAGAGGTATGGCTACACCTTC
CDR3aa: CSVPSPGTGAERYGYTF
v_gene: TRBV29-1
d_gene: TRBD1
j_gene: TRBJ1-2
abundance: NA

CDR3nt: TGTGCCACCACAGGGGGCGCAGATACGCAGTATTTT
CDR3aa: CATTGGADTQYF
v_gene: TRBV10-3
d_gene: TRBD1
j_gene: TRBJ2-3
abundance: NA

CDR3nt: TGTGCCAGCAGTGCCCCTAGCGGGAGTGAGACCCAGTACTTC
CDR3aa: CASSAPSGSETQYF
v_gene: TRBV2
d_gene: TRBD2
j_gene: TRBJ2-5
abundance: NA

CDR3nt: TGTGCCAGCAGTTACTCGTTTGTATCAGACAATCAGCCCCAGCATTTT
CDR3aa: CASSYSFVSDNQPQHF
v_gene: TRBV6-2/TRBV6-3
d_gene: NA
j_gene: TRBJ1-5
abundance: once

CDR3nt: TGTGCCAGCAGCTCCGGGACAGGGAATACTGAAGCTTTCTTT
CDR3aa: CASSSGTGNTEAFF
v_gene: TRBV7-3
d_gene: TRBD1
j_gene: TRBJ1-1
abundance: NA

CDR3nt: TGTGCCAGCAGCTTTACCCTGACAAATAATTCACCCCTCCACTTT
CDR3aa: CASSFTLTNNSPLHF
v_gene: TRBV11-2
d_gene: NA
j_gene: TRBJ1-6
abundance: NA

CDR3nt: TGTGCCTGGAGTCCCGGGACTAGCGGGACCGGGGCCAACGTCCTGACTTTC
CDR3aa: CAWSPGTSGTGANVLTF
v_gene: TRBV30
d_gene: TRBD2
j_gene: TRBJ2-6
abundance: NA

CDR3nt: TGTGCCAGCAGCTTCCCCGACTTTTCTGGCTACACCTTC
CDR3aa: CASSFPDFSGYTF
v_gene: TRBV7-9
d_gene: NA
j_gene: TRBJ1-2
abundance: NA

CDR3nt: TGTGCCAGTAGTACTCAAGCGGGAAAGGGGTACAATGAGCAGTTCTTC
CDR3aa: CASSTQAGKGYNEQFF
v_gene: TRBV19
d_gene: TRBD2
j_gene: TRBJ2-1
abundance: NA

CDR3nt: TGTGCCAGCAGATACAGGAGAAGCACCAACTATGGCTACACCTTC
CDR3aa: CASRYRRSTNYGYTF
v_gene: TRBV6-2/TRBV6-3
d_gene: NA
j_gene: TRBJ1-2
abundance: NA

CDR3nt: TGCAGCGTTGCCGGGCTACTAGCGGGAGTGGATAATGAGCAGTTCTTC
CDR3aa: CSVAGLLAGVDNEQFF
v_gene: TRBV29-1
d_gene: TRBD2
j_gene: TRBJ2-1
abundance: NA

CDR3nt: TGTGCCATAAAGGGGCAGGGGGGACAGCCCCAGCATTTT
CDR3aa: CAIKGQGGQPQHF
v_gene: TRBV28
d_gene: TRBD1
j_gene: TRBJ1-5
abundance: NA

CDR3nt: TGCGCCAGCAGCTTGGACAGGGGAGGTGGCTACACCTTC
CDR3aa: CASSLDRGGGYTF
v_gene: TRBV5-1
d_gene: TRBD1
j_gene: TRBJ1-2
abundance: NA

CDR3nt: TGTGCCAGCAGCCCAGCGGGAGGGACAGATACGCAGTATTTT
CDR3aa: CASSPAGGTDTQYF
v_gene: TRBV28
d_gene: TRBD2
j_gene: TRBJ2-3
abundance: NA

CDR3nt: TGTGCCAGCAGACCCCAAGGGGGTGGGGTGAACACTGAAGCTTTCTTT
CDR3aa: CASRPQGGGVNTEAFF
v_gene: TRBV28
d_gene: NA
j_gene: TRBJ1-1
abundance: NA

CDR3nt: TGTGCCAGCAGCCTTGGGACAGGGAAGAATTCACCCCTCCACTTT
CDR3aa: CASSLGTGKNSPLHF
v_gene: TRBV3-1/TRBV3-2
d_gene: TRBD1
j_gene: TRBJ1-6
abundance: NA

CDR3nt: TGTGCCAGCAGCCAAGGCCTTAGGGCGGCGGGAGGAGATACGCAGTATTTT
CDR3aa: CASSQGLRAAGGDTQYF
v_gene: TRBV4-2
d_gene: TRBD2
j_gene: TRBJ2-3
abundance: once

CDR3nt: TGTGCCAGCAGCTTGTACGGCTCCTACGAGCAGTACTTC
CDR3aa: CASSLYGSYEQYF
v_gene: TRBV5-5
d_gene: NA
j_gene: TRBJ2-7
abundance: NA

CDR3nt: TGTGCCAGCAGCTTACTAGCGGCCACCTCCGGGGAGCTGTTTTTT
CDR3aa: CASSLLAATSGELFF
v_gene: TRBV7-8
d_gene: TRBD2
j_gene: TRBJ2-2
abundance: NA

CDR3nt: TGTGCCAGCAGTCCCCACGGAGGGTCCTACGAGCAGTACTTC
CDR3aa: CASSPHGGSYEQYF
v_gene: TRBV7-9
d_gene: NA
j_gene: TRBJ2-7
abundance: NA

CDR3nt: TGTGCCAGCAGCTTAGATGTGTGGAGGGGTACCTCTGGGGCCAACGTCCTGACTTTC
CDR3aa: CASSLDVWRGTSGANVLTF
v_gene: TRBV11-2
d_gene: NA
j_gene: TRBJ2-6
abundance: NA

CDR3nt: TGTGCCAGCAGCCCCATGCCGGGACTAGGGGCAGAGACCCAGTACTTC
CDR3aa: CASSPMPGLGAETQYF
v_gene: TRBV7-3
d_gene: TRBD2
j_gene: TRBJ2-5
abundance: NA

CDR3nt: TGTGCCAGCAGTTACACGGGACAGGGGAGCGACGAGCAGTACTTC
CDR3aa: CASSYTGQGSDEQYF
v_gene: TRBV6-5
d_gene: TRBD1
j_gene: TRBJ2-7
abundance: NA

CDR3nt: TGTGCCACCAGCAGAGGGACAGGGAGCACAGATACGCAGTATTTT
CDR3aa: CATSRGTGSTDTQYF
v_gene: TRBV15
d_gene: TRBD1
j_gene: TRBJ2-3
abundance: NA

CDR3nt: TGTGCCAGCAGCCAGCAGGAGACCCAGTACTTC
CDR3aa: CASSQQETQYF
v_gene: TRBV16
d_gene: NA
j_gene: TRBJ2-5
abundance: NA

CDR3nt: TGTGCCAGCAGCCAAAGATGGAGAAACACTGAAGCTTTCTTT
CDR3aa: CASSQRWRNTEAFF
v_gene: TRBV14
d_gene: NA
j_gene: TRBJ1-1
abundance: NA

CDR3nt: TGTGCCAGCAGTGAGGGGACCGCGGGGTACGAGCAGTACTTC
CDR3aa: CASSEGTAGYEQYF
v_gene: TRBV6-1
d_gene: NA
j_gene: TRBJ2-7
abundance: few

CDR3nt: TGTGCCAGCAGACCTGGACTAGCGGAAACCTACGAGCAGTACTTC
CDR3aa: CASRPGLAETYEQYF
v_gene: TRBV6-5
d_gene: TRBD2
j_gene: TRBJ2-7
abundance: NA

CDR3nt: TGTGCCAGCAGCTTACGGGGGTTAGGCGGGAGGAGATCAGATACGCAGTATTTT
CDR3aa: CASSLRGLGGRRSDTQYF
v_gene: TRBV7-2
d_gene: TRBD2
j_gene: TRBJ2-3
abundance: NA

CDR3nt: TGTGCCAGCAGTTACTCTGGGGGGAGGGAAGCTTTCTTT
CDR3aa: CASSYSGGREAFF
v_gene: TRBV6-5
d_gene: NA
j_gene: TRBJ1-1
abundance: NA

CDR3nt: TGTGCCAGCAGCCGTCGACAGATTGGGTTCTATGAGCAGTTCTTC
CDR3aa: CASSRRQIGFYEQFF
v_gene: TRBV7-2
d_gene: NA
j_gene: TRBJ2-1
abundance: NA

CDR3nt: TGTGCCAGCAGCCCCGGGGGTCTAAAACAGCCCCAGCATTTT
CDR3aa: CASSPGGLKQPQHF
v_gene: TRBV3-1/TRBV3-2
d_gene: NA
j_gene: TRBJ1-5
abundance: NA

CDR3nt: TGTGCCAGCACTGAAGGGAGGGAGTACACCGGGGAGCTGTTTTTT
CDR3aa: CASTEGREYTGELFF
v_gene: TRBV9
d_gene: TRBD2
j_gene: TRBJ2-2
abundance: NA

CDR3nt: TGTGCCAGCAGTTCCCGGGACAGGGGGGTTGAAGCTTTCTTT
CDR3aa: CASSSRDRGVEAFF
v_gene: TRBV6-5
d_gene: TRBD1
j_gene: TRBJ1-1
abundance: NA

CDR3nt: TGTGCCAGCAGTTTCATACAGGGTGGGAACACTGAAGCTTTCTTT
CDR3aa: CASSFIQGGNTEAFF
v_gene: TRBV27
d_gene: NA
j_gene: TRBJ1-1
abundance: NA

CDR3nt: TGTGCCAGCAGTGAGGCGGGGACAGGGGTTCATGGCTACACCTTC
CDR3aa: CASSEAGTGVHGYTF
v_gene: TRBV25-1
d_gene: TRBD1
j_gene: TRBJ1-2
abundance: NA

CDR3nt: TGTGCCACCAGCAGAGGTGGCGGGAGGGAAGAGACCCAGTACTTC
CDR3aa: CATSRGGGREETQYF
v_gene: TRBV15
d_gene: TRBD2
j_gene: TRBJ2-5
abundance: NA